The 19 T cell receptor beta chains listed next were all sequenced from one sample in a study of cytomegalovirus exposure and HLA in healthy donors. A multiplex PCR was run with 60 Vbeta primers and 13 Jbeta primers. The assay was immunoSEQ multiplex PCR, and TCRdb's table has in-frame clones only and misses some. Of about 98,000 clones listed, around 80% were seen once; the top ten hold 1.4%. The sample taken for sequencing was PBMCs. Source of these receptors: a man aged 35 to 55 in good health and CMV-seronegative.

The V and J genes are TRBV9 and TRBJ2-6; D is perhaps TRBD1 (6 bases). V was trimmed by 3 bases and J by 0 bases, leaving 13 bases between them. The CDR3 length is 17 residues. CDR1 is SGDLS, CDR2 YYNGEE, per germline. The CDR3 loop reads CASSARQEYSGANVLTF. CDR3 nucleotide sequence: TGTGCCAGCAGCGCCAGACAGGAATACTCTGGGGCCAACGTCCTGACTTTC.

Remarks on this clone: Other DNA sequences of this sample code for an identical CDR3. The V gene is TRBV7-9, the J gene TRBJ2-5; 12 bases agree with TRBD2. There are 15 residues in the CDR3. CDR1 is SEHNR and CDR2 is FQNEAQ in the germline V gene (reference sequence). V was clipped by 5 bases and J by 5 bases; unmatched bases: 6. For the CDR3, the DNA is TGTGCCAGCAGCCAGACTAGCGGGGGATTGGAGACCCAGTACTTC. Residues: CASSQTSGGLETQYF.

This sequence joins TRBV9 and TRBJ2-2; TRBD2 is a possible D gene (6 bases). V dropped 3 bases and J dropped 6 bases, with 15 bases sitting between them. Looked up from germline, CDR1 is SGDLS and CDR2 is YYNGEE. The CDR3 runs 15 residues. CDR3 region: CASSGRERVAGELFF. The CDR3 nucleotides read TGTGCCAGCAGCGGAAGGGAGCGGGTGGCCGGGGAGCTGTTTTTT.

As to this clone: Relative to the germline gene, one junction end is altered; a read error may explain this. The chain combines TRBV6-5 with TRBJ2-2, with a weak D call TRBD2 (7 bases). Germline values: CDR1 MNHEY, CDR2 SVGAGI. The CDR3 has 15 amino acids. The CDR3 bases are TGTGCCAGCAGTTACGGGGGGGCGGGGACCGGGGAGCTGCTTTTT. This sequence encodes CASSYGGAGTGELLF.

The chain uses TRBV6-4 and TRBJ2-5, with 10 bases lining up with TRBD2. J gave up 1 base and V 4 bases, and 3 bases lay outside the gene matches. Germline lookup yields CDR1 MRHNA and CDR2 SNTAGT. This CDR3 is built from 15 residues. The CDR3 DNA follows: TGTGCCAGCAGTGCCCTAGCGGGGGCCCAAGAGACCCAGTACTTC. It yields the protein CASSALAGAQETQYF.

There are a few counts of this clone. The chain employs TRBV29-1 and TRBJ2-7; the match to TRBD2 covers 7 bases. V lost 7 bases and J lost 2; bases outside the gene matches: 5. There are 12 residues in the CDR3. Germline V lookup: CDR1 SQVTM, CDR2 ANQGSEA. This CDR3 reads CSALAGTYEQYF. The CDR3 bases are TGCAGCGCGTTAGCGGGTACCTACGAGCAGTACTTC.

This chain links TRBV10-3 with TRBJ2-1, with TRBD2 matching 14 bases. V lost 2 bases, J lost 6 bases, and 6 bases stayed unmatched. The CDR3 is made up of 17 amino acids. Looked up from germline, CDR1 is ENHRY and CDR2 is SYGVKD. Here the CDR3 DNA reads TGTGCCATCAGTGAGGGCGGGACTAGCGGGGGTTTCAATGAGCAGTTCTTC. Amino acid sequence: CAISEGGTSGGFNEQFF.

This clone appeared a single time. CDR3: CASSPFLAGAQETQYF. As DNA, the CDR3 is TGCGCCAGCAGCCCCTTCTTAGCGGGGGCACAGGAGACCCAGTACTTC. The chain couples TRBV5-1 to TRBJ2-5; 9 bases line up with TRBD2. CDR3 length equals 16 residues. The V gene end was trimmed by 4 bases and the J gene end by 5 bases; junction bases not matched to a gene: 12. Looked up from germline, CDR1 is SGHRS and CDR2 is YFSETQ.

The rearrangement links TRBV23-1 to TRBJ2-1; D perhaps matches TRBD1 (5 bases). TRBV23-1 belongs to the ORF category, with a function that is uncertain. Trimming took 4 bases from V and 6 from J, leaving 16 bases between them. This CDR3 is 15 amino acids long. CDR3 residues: CASSPDRNTCNEQFF. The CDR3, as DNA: TGCGCCAGCAGTCCTGACAGAAATACCTGCAATGAGCAGTTCTTC.

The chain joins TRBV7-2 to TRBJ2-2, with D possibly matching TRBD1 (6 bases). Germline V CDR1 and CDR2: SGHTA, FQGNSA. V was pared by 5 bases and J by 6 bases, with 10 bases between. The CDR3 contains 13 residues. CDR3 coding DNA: TGTGCCAGCAGCCAACAGGGCGCCGGGGAGCTGTTTTTT. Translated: CASSQQGAGELFF.

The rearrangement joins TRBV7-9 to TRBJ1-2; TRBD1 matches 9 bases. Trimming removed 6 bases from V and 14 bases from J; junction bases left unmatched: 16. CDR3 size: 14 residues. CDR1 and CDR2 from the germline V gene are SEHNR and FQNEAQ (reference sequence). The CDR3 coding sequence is TGTGCCAGCAGACTTCCGGGACAGGGTCAAAAAAATACCTTC. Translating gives CASRLPGQGQKNTF.

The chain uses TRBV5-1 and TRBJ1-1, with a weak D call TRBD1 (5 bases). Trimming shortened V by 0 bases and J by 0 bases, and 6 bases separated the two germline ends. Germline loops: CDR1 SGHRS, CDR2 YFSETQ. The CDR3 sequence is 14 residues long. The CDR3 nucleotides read TGCGCCAGCAGCTTGGCAGGGATGAACACTGAAGCTTTCTTT. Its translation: CASSLAGMNTEAFF.

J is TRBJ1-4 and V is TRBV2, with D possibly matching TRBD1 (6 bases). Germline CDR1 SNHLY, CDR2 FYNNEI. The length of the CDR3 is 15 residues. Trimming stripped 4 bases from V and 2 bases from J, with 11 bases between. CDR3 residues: CASSGQVITNEKLFF. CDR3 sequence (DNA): TGTGCCAGCAGTGGACAGGTCATCACTAATGAAAAACTGTTTTTT.

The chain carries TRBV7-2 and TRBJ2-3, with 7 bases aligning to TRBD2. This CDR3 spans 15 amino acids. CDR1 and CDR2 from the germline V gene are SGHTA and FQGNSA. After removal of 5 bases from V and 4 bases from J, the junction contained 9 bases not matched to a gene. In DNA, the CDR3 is TGTGCCAGCAGCCCTAACCCGGGGGGAGCAGATACGCAGTATTTT. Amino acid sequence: CASSPNPGGADTQYF.

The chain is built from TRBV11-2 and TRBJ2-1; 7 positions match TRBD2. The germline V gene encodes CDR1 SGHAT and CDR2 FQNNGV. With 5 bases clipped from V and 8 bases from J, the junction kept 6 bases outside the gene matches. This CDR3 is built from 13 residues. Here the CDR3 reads CASSIGLVDEQFF. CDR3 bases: TGTGCCAGCAGCATCGGACTAGTTGATGAGCAGTTCTTC.

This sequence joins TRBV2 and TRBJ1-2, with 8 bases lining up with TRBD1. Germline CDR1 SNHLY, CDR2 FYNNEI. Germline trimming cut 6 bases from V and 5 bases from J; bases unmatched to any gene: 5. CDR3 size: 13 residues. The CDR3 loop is CASRATGDYGYTF. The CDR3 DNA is TGTGCCAGCAGGGCGACAGGGGATTATGGCTACACCTTC.

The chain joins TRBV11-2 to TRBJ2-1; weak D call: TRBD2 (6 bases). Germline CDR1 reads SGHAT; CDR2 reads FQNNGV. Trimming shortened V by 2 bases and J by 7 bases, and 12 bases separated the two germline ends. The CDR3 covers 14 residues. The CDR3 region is CASSLLGGVNEQFF. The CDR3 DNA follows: TGTGCCAGCAGCTTACTGGGGGGAGTAAATGAGCAGTTCTTC.

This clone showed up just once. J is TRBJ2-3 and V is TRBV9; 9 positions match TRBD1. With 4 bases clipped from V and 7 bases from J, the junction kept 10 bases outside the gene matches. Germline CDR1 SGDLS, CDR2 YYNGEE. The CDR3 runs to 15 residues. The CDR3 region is CASSISTGGKYTQYF. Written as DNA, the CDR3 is TGTGCCAGCAGCATATCGACAGGGGGGAAATATACGCAGTATTTT.

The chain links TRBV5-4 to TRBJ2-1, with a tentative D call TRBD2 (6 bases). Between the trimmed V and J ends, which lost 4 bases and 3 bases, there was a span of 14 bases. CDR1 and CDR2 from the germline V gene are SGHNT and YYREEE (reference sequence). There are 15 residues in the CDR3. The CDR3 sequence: CASSREGLRYNEQFF. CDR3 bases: TGTGCCAGCAGCCGAGAGGGACTCCGCTACAATGAGCAGTTCTTC.